The entry below describes one T cell receptor beta chain. J was trimmed by 9 bases and V by 7 bases; bases with no gene match: 8. The CDR3 covers 13 residues. Per the germline V gene, CDR1 is SSHAT and CDR2 is FNYEAQ (reference sequence). Seattle's cohort entered during active infection and was followed longitudinally. The data originate from a study of blood T cell repertoires in COVID-19. Produced via immunoSEQ multiplex PCR; TCRdb's table is partial and in-frame only. The sample gives over 150,000 clones, about 83% of which show up once; 10% to 13% is in the top ten. Input material: peripheral blood. The rearrangement links TRBV7-7 to TRBJ2-3; 9 bases line up with TRBD1. The receptor's source is a woman in her seventies with COVID-19, enrolled during active disease. CDR3 nucleotides: TGTGCCAGCACCCTCGGGACAGGGCGAACGCAGTATTTT. This gives the protein CASTLGTGRTQYF.